The next 27 T cell receptor beta chains were all read from a single sample in a study of radiation and T cells in renal cell carcinoma. The time point was: baseline pretreatment blood. Treatment of the sample: 15 Gy SBRT to primary tumor, nephrectomy 4 weeks later. Using immunoSEQ multiplex PCR, the repertoire was profiled, and TCRdb retains in-frame clones only, with some absent. The profile covers 150,000 or so clones, with less than 90% appearing a single time and over 3.5% taken by the ten largest. Material: blood, obtained from a patient whose treatment included radiotherapy and nephrectomy. The source of these receptors is a woman in her 70s with renal cell carcinoma.

This chain uses TRBV12-5 with TRBJ1-2; perhaps TRBD1 as D (6 bases). Trimming removed 0 bases from V and 7 bases from J, with 12 bases in between. This CDR3 is 14 amino acids long. CDR1 and CDR2 (germline): LGHNT, FRNRAP. The CDR3 sequence: CASGLVGGNGGYTF. In DNA form, the CDR3 reads TGTGCTAGTGGTTTGGTAGGGGGTAACGGTGGCTACACCTTC.

For this clone: This CDR3 is also generated by other DNA sequences in the sample. The chain is built from TRBV28 and TRBJ1-1; D not resolved. This CDR3 region has 12 residues. The germline CDR1 and CDR2 sequences are MDHEN and SYDVKM. Trimming pared 2 bases from V and 2 bases from J, leaving 3 bases between. CDR3 residues: CASSLLNTEAFF. CDR3 nucleotides: TGTGCCAGCAGTTTACTTAACACTGAAGCTTTCTTT.

V gene TRBV5-1 combines with J gene TRBJ2-1; D is unclear. The V end lost 0 bases, the J end lost 5 bases, and 6 bases lay between the germline ends. CDR3 length: 13 residues. The germline gives CDR1 SGHRS, CDR2 YFSETQ. DNA of the CDR3: TGCGCCAGCAGCTTGGTCGAGAACAATGAGCAGTTCTTC. This codes for CASSLVENNEQFF.

The J gene is TRBJ2-5, the V gene TRBV6-5, with 9 bases lining up with TRBD1. TRBJ2-7 explains the end of the DNA better; the J call may be wrong. The CDR3 consists of 15 residues. From germline, CDR1 is MNHEY and CDR2 SVGAGI. CDR3 protein: CASSSRGTGTYEQYF. The CDR3 bases are TGTGCCAGCAGTTCCCGAGGGACAGGGACCTACGAGCAGTACTTC.

The chain recombines TRBV21-1 with TRBJ2-3; the table's D call, TRBD1, has no DNA check behind it. TRBV21-1 is an annotated pseudogene. This CDR3 has 17 residues. The CDR3 coding sequence is TGTGCCAGCAGCAAAGAGGGGAGGGACAGGGACACAGATACGCAGTATTTT. The encoded protein is CASSKEGRDRDTDTQYF.

The chain uses TRBV5-1 and TRBJ2-5, with unresolved D. This CDR3 comprises 14 residues. With 2 bases removed from V and 1 base from J, the gap between germline ends came to 9 bases. Germline CDR1 is SGHRS and CDR2 is YFSETQ. The CDR3 spells CASSFPAGQETQYF. The CDR3 DNA is TGCGCCAGCAGCTTCCCCGCAGGCCAAGAGACCCAGTACTTC.

The chain carries TRBV18 and TRBJ2-5; 9 nucleotides match TRBD2. This CDR3 has 14 amino acids. Germline CDR1 and CDR2: KGHSH and LQKENI. Unmatched junction bases numbered 2, after V lost 6 bases and J lost 0 bases. CDR3 bases: TGTGCCAGCTCCCTAGCGGGGAACCAAGAGACCCAGTACTTC. It yields the protein CASSLAGNQETQYF. Filled out from reference TRBV18 and TRBJ2-5, the complete variable domain reads NAGVMQNPRHLVRRRGQEARLRCSPMKGHSHVYWYRQLPEEGLKFMVYLQKENIIDESGMPKERFSAEFPKEGPSILRIQQVVRGDSAAYFCASSLAGNQETQYFGPGTRLLVL.

The chain has TRBV29-1 and TRBJ2-1; the D gene could be TRBD1 or TRBD2 (5 bases each). The ends were cut back, 6 bases at V and 3 bases at J, with 9 bases in the middle. There are 12 residues in the CDR3. Per germline, CDR1 SQVTM and CDR2 ANQGSEA. This CDR3 is CSVEGLYNEQFF. CDR3 nucleotide sequence: TGCAGCGTCGAGGGGCTCTACAATGAGCAGTTCTTC.

For the CDR3, the DNA is TGCGCCAGCAGCGGAGGGACAATGAATTCACCCCTCCACTTT. Encoded protein: CASSGGTMNSPLHF. The V and J genes are TRBV5-1 and TRBJ1-6, with D possibly TRBD1 on 6 matching bases. Deletions cut 4 bases from V and 7 bases from J, with 12 bases between. Germline values: CDR1 SGHRS, CDR2 YFSETQ. The CDR3 length is 14 residues.

V is TRBV19 and J is TRBJ1-1; D remains unclear. Germline CDR1 and CDR2: LNHDA and SQIVND (reference sequence). The ends were cut back, 6 bases at V and 1 base at J, with 15 bases in the middle. The CDR3 loop spans 15 amino acids. CDR3 bases: TGTGCCAGTAGGTTCATAGGGCGAGCGAACACTGAAGCTTTCTTT. Translation: CASRFIGRANTEAFF.

This rearrangement joins TRBV14 to TRBJ2-3; no clear D gene. The V gene lost 0 bases and the J gene lost 2 bases, with 12 bases spanning the gap. Germline V gene sequence: CDR1 SGHDN, CDR2 FVKESK. The CDR3 extends over 16 amino acids. The CDR3 region is CASSQDLRADTDTQYF. CDR3 in DNA: TGTGCCAGCAGCCAAGATCTCCGGGCAGACACAGATACGCAGTATTTT.

This chain uses TRBV6-1 with TRBJ1-2, with 7 bases fitting TRBD1. The germline CDR1 and CDR2 sequences are MNHNS and SASEGT. The CDR3 extends over 13 amino acids. The trim removed 3 bases at V and 8 bases at J, leaving 6 bases unmatched. CDR3 nucleotide sequence: TGTGCCAGCAGTGAGCGGGACAGAGGCGGCTACACCTTC. The encoded protein is CASSERDRGGYTF.

The V gene is TRBV5-8, the J gene TRBJ2-4; D is perhaps TRBD1 (6 bases). V was trimmed by 0 bases and J by 4 bases, leaving 17 bases between them. In germline, CDR1 is SGHTS, CDR2 YDEGEE. The CDR3 length is 17 residues. The CDR3 region is CASSLERQAGDKNIQYF. In nucleotides, the CDR3 is TGTGCCAGCAGCTTGGAGAGACAGGCTGGAGATAAAAACATTCAGTACTTC.

This CDR3 reads CSVVLTGLTRYF. DNA of the CDR3: TGCAGCGTTGTATTGACGGGACTGACACGGTACTTC. This chain links TRBV29-1 with TRBJ2-7, with D perhaps TRBD2 (6 bases). CDR1 and CDR2 (germline): SQVTM, ANQGSEA. Trimming removed 4 bases at V and 12 bases at J, with 19 bases between. This CDR3 has 12 amino acids.

The CDR3 loop is CASSPGLAGELFF. The CDR3 DNA follows: TGTGCCAGCAGTCCCGGACTAGCCGGGGAGCTGTTTTTT. This chain joins TRBV6-1 and TRBJ2-2; 7 bases line up with TRBD2. The CDR3 covers 13 residues. Trimming removed 5 bases from V and 6 bases from J; junction bases left unmatched: 3. Germline values: CDR1 MNHNS, CDR2 SASEGT.

The rearrangement joins TRBV30 to TRBJ2-3; D remains unclear. This CDR3 is built from 12 residues. With 7 bases removed from V and 1 base from J, the gap between germline ends came to 9 bases. CDR1 and CDR2 from the germline V gene are GTSNPN and SVGIG (reference sequence). CDR3 DNA sequence: TGTGCCTCCCAGAGGCGCACAGATACGCAGTATTTT. The encoded protein is CASQRRTDTQYF.

The chain employs TRBV5-1 and TRBJ1-2; D possibly corresponds to TRBD1 (6 bases). V gave up 4 bases and J gave up 9 bases, with 19 bases separating them. The CDR3 totals 14 residues. CDR1 and CDR2 from the germline V gene are SGHRS and YFSETQ. The CDR3 protein is CASSPGQPQGSYTF. The CDR3 DNA sequence: TGCGCCAGCAGCCCCGGACAGCCTCAGGGTAGCTACACCTTC.

The chain recombines TRBV29-1 with TRBJ2-3; 9 bases map to TRBD2. Trimming cost V 4 bases and J 4 bases; bases outside gene matches: 6. This CDR3 is 14 amino acids long. Germline CDR1 and CDR2: SQVTM and ANQGSEA. The CDR3 coding sequence is TGCAGCGTTGCCGCTCCTAGCGGGGCAGATACGCAGTATTTT. It specifies CSVAAPSGADTQYF.

The V call is TRBV5-1, the J call TRBJ2-1; maybe TRBD2 (5 bases). This CDR3 is 16 amino acids long. CDR1 and CDR2 from the germline V gene are SGHRS and YFSETQ. Between the trimmed V and J ends, which lost 0 bases and 9 bases, there was a span of 19 bases. As DNA, the CDR3 is TGCGCCAGCAGCTTGGGCGGAAACTGGTTGGGGAGTGAGCAGTTCTTC. Residues: CASSLGGNWLGSEQFF.

This clone was counted between two and nine times. The rearrangement joins TRBV29-1 to TRBJ1-1, with 8 bases identical to TRBD1. CDR1 and CDR2 from the germline V gene are SQVTM and ANQGSEA. The CDR3 contains 12 residues. Trimming removed 2 bases from V and 5 bases from J; junction bases left unmatched: 1. The CDR3: CSVERQGTEAFF. The DNA of the CDR3 is TGCAGCGTTGAAAGACAGGGGACTGAAGCTTTCTTT.

The chain combines TRBV5-1 with TRBJ2-7, with 9 bases aligning to TRBD1. Per germline, CDR1 SGHRS and CDR2 YFSETQ. This CDR3 has 15 residues. J gave up 6 bases and V 5 bases, and 12 bases lay outside the gene matches. The CDR3: CASRPQTGGMGEQYF. The CDR3 bases are TGCGCCAGCAGACCCCAGACAGGGGGTATGGGCGAGCAGTACTTC.

The rearrangement uses TRBV4-3 and TRBJ1-2, with D possibly TRBD1 on 5 matching bases. CDR1 is LGHNA, CDR2 YSLEER, per germline. V was trimmed by 0 bases and J by 2 bases, leaving 7 bases between them. CDR3 length: 14 residues. The chain's CDR3 is CASSQDTGNYGYTF. In DNA form, the CDR3 reads TGCGCCAGCAGCCAAGACACAGGAAACTATGGCTACACCTTC.

The gene calls are TRBV7-9 and TRBJ1-2; no reliable D call. This CDR3 spans 14 amino acids. Germline CDR1 SEHNR, CDR2 FQNEAQ (reference sequence). V dropped 5 bases and J dropped 8 bases, with 18 bases sitting between them. CDR3 sequence reads: CASSPSGRMGGYTF. The CDR3 nucleotides are TGTGCCAGCAGCCCCAGCGGTAGGATGGGAGGCTACACCTTC. Using reference TRBV7-9 and TRBJ1-2 for the parts outside the CDR3, the full variable domain is DTGVSQNPRHKITKRGQNVTFRCDPISEHNRLYWYRQTLGQGPEFLTYFQNEAQLEKSRLLSDRFSAERPKGSFSTLEIQRTEQGDSAMYLCASSPSGRMGGYTFGSGTRLTVV.

V is TRBV5-1 and J is TRBJ1-1; 10 bases agree with TRBD1. The germline V gene encodes CDR1 SGHRS and CDR2 YFSETQ. With V trimmed by 0 bases and J by 2 bases, 1 base remained unmatched. There are 15 residues in the CDR3. The CDR3 DNA is TGCGCCAGCAGCTTGGGGGACAGGGGAAACACTGAAGCTTTCTTT. This encodes CASSLGDRGNTEAFF.

V gene TRBV30 combines with J gene TRBJ1-2; D gene uncertain. CDR1 is GTSNPN and CDR2 is SVGIG in the germline V gene (reference sequence). The CDR3 runs 15 residues. The V gene lost 0 bases and the J gene lost 2 bases, with 13 bases spanning the gap. This chain's CDR3 is CAWSVGTSPNYGYTF. DNA of the CDR3: TGTGCCTGGAGTGTGGGTACTAGTCCAAACTATGGCTACACCTTC.

This chain joins TRBV23-1 and TRBJ1-3; D might be TRBD1 (6 bases). TRBV23-1 belongs to the ORF category, with a function that is uncertain. The CDR3 covers 20 residues. Deletions cut 4 bases from V and 1 base from J, with 26 bases between. CDR3 bases: TGCGCCAGCAGTCTTTTGGGGGACACTCCGAATCGGGATTCTGGAAACACCATATATTTT. Its translation is CASSLLGDTPNRDSGNTIYF.

This CDR3 is CASSPSTGEYGYTF. The CDR3 nucleotides are TGTGCCAGCAGCCCCTCGACAGGGGAGTATGGCTACACCTTC. V gene TRBV7-8 combines with J gene TRBJ1-2; 8 positions match TRBD1. V was pared by 5 bases and J by 5 bases, with 7 bases of the junction left unmatched. The CDR3 runs 14 residues. CDR1 and CDR2 from the germline V gene are SGHVS and FQNEAQ.